These 27 T cell receptor beta chains were sequenced from one sample in a study of control samples from healthy donors and cancer patients. Sequencing used immunoSEQ multiplex PCR; TCRdb keeps in-frame clones, though not all of them. The sample has 150,000 to 180,000 clones, approximately 93% seen once. What was sequenced was blood. All receptors derive from a man aged 35-49 years in good health.

V and J are TRBV19 and TRBJ1-2; D is ambiguous. Germline V gene data show CDR1 as LNHDA and CDR2 as SQIVND (reference sequence). V shed 8 bases and J shed 10 bases, with 20 bases lying between them. The CDR3 sequence is 13 residues long. The CDR3 DNA sequence: TGTGCCAGTTCTACAGCATTATCTCCATACTACACCTTC. This sequence encodes CASSTALSPYYTF.

J is TRBJ2-7 and V is TRBV27; 8 nucleotides agree with TRBD2. The CDR3 has 15 residues. The V and J ends lost 5 bases and 2 bases, in that order; junction bases with no gene match: 8. The germline CDR1 and CDR2 sequences are MNHEY and SMNVEV (reference sequence). This CDR3 is CASSPPGLAAYEQYF. The CDR3 DNA is TGTGCCAGCAGTCCCCCCGGACTAGCCGCCTACGAGCAGTACTTC.

This clone was seen a few times. The chain combines TRBV2 with TRBJ2-7, with 9 bases identical to TRBD1. Germline CDR1 reads SNHLY; CDR2 reads FYNNEI. CDR3 size: 15 residues. J was trimmed by 9 bases and V by 5 bases; bases with no gene match: 14. The CDR3 spells CASSPEQGARSGQYF. The CDR3, as DNA: TGTGCCAGCAGTCCAGAACAGGGGGCGAGGTCGGGGCAGTACTTC.

A few counts support this clone. The rearrangement uses TRBV7-2 and TRBJ1-2; D not certain. This CDR3 has 15 residues. V shed 5 bases and J shed 2 bases, with 15 bases lying between them. CDR1 and CDR2 (germline): SGHTA, FQGNSA. The CDR3 region is CASSPSPTRNYGYTF. The DNA for the CDR3 is TGTGCCAGCAGCCCCAGTCCGACACGGAACTATGGCTACACCTTC.

This clone came up a few times. V usage is TRBV7-2 and J usage is TRBJ1-1, with D perhaps TRBD1 (6 bases). Trimming pared 5 bases from V and 4 bases from J, leaving 14 bases between. The germline V gene encodes CDR1 SGHTA and CDR2 FQGNSA. The CDR3 extends over 14 amino acids. The CDR3 here is CASSAYRVGTEAFF. As DNA, the CDR3 is TGTGCCAGCAGCGCCTACAGGGTGGGCACTGAAGCTTTCTTT.

The chain joins TRBV6-1 to TRBJ1-1; weak D call: TRBD1 (6 bases). The CDR3 length is 14 residues. Per germline, CDR1 MNHNS and CDR2 SASEGT. V gave up 6 bases and J gave up 6 bases, with 17 bases separating them. The DNA of the CDR3 is TGTGCCAGCAGCTACAGGGCCGCGTCCGCTGAAGCTTTCTTT. Translating gives CASSYRAASAEAFF.

This chain uses TRBV28 with TRBJ2-7, with unresolved D. Germline values: CDR1 MDHEN, CDR2 SYDVKM. The CDR3 sequence is 13 residues long. V was shortened by 5 bases and J by 9 bases, with 17 bases between the two germline ends. The CDR3: CASSPLDKQVQYF. The CDR3, as DNA: TGTGCCAGCAGTCCCTTAGATAAGCAAGTGCAGTACTTC.

The chain is built from TRBV12-3 or TRBV12-4 and TRBJ2-1, with 7 bases aligning to TRBD1. Losses at the gene ends were 6 bases for V and 10 bases for J; bases not matched to a gene: 9. The CDR3 is made up of 13 amino acids. This CDR3 is CASRRQGSGEQFF. In DNA form, the CDR3 reads TGTGCCAGCAGACGACAGGGATCGGGCGAGCAGTTCTTC.

The chain employs TRBV28 and TRBJ2-7; D is possibly TRBD2 (7 bases). The V gene's germline CDR1 is MDHEN and CDR2 SYDVKM. The CDR3 sequence is 15 residues long. The V end was cut by 5 bases, the J end by 3 bases, with 17 bases between. This chain's CDR3 is CASSRGRGGGYEQYF. CDR3 DNA: TGTGCCAGCAGTAGGGGGAGGGGTGGTGGCTACGAGCAGTACTTC.

The gene calls are TRBV7-8 and TRBJ1-2, with no clear D. Germline CDR1 SGHVS, CDR2 FQNEAQ. The length of the CDR3 is 13 residues. Trimming pared 2 bases from V and 8 bases from J, leaving 12 bases between. Here the CDR3 DNA reads TGTGCCAGCAGCTTAAGATCCGGGGTCGGCTACACCTTC. Translating gives CASSLRSGVGYTF. The full variable domain, with the rest looked up from reference TRBV7-8 and TRBJ1-2, is GAGVSQSPRYKVAKRGQDVALRCDPISGHVSLFWYQQALGQGPEFLTYFQNEAQLDKSGLPSDRFFAERPEGSVSTLKIQRTQQEDSAVYLCASSLRSGVGYTFGSGTRLTVV.

The chain uses TRBV19 and TRBJ1-1; 9 bases are a match to TRBD1. Germline V gene lookup returns CDR1 LNHDA and CDR2 SQIVND (reference sequence). V lost 3 bases to trimming and J lost 6 bases; unmatched junction nucleotides: 2. This CDR3 comprises 13 residues. CDR3 sequence reads: CASSIDRGSEAFF. CDR3 in DNA: TGTGCCAGTAGTATCGACAGGGGGTCTGAAGCTTTCTTT.

This clone has a single count. An end of the junction differs from the germline gene, which may be a read error. This chain links TRBV4-2 with TRBJ1-5, with D unresolved. This CDR3 is built from 13 residues. CDR1 LGHNA and CDR2 YNFKEQ come from the germline V gene. Written as DNA, the CDR3 is TGTGCCAGCAGTCAAGATAGCAATCAGCCCCAGCATTTT. This codes for CASSQDSNQPQHF.

This rearrangement joins TRBV5-8 to TRBJ2-6, with 10 bases that match TRBD1. The junction had 8 bases not matched to a gene; V was cut back by 8 bases and J by 0 bases. The CDR3 covers 17 residues. Germline lookup yields CDR1 SGHTS and CDR2 YDEGEE. Written as DNA, the CDR3 is TGTGCCAGTTCCCCGGGGACAGGGGTCTCTGGGGCCAACGTCCTGACTTTC. It translates to CASSPGTGVSGANVLTF.

This chain joins TRBV7-2 and TRBJ2-3; D gene ambiguous. This CDR3 is built from 15 residues. CDR1 is SGHTA and CDR2 is FQGNSA in the germline V gene. V lost 2 bases to trimming and J lost 0 bases, with 9 bases between them. The DNA of the CDR3 is TGTGCCAGCAGCTTATGGACGGTTAGCACAGATACGCAGTATTTT. Translated: CASSLWTVSTDTQYF.

The chain carries TRBV11-2 and TRBJ2-3; perhaps TRBD2 as D (7 bases). The V gene lost 3 bases and the J gene lost 0 bases, with 19 bases spanning the gap. CDR3 length equals 18 residues. The V gene's germline CDR1 is SGHAT and CDR2 FQNNGV. CDR3 bases: TGTGCCAGCAGCTTCCCCGAGAGGGGGGGGACTAGCACAGATACGCAGTATTTT. It translates to CASSFPERGGTSTDTQYF.

The chain joins TRBV5-5 to TRBJ1-1, with D hard to call. Germline CDR1 is SGHKS and CDR2 is YYEKEE (reference sequence). This CDR3 is 13 amino acids long. Deletions cut 2 bases from V and 4 bases from J, with 9 bases between. In nucleotides, the CDR3 is TGTGCCAGCAGCTTCGTGGGGAGCACTGAAGCTTTCTTT. Translated: CASSFVGSTEAFF.

This clone was detected once. The gene calls are TRBV27 and TRBJ1-1; a possible D gene is TRBD1 (5 bases). Germline values: CDR1 MNHEY, CDR2 SMNVEV (reference sequence). Trimming left V 6 bases short and J 6 bases short, with 14 bases between. This CDR3 contains 13 residues. CDR3 protein: CASRSGIRPEAFF. In nucleotides, the CDR3 is TGTGCCAGCAGGTCAGGGATCAGGCCTGAAGCTTTCTTT.

The chain joins TRBV6-2 or TRBV6-3 to TRBJ1-5; D perhaps matches TRBD1 (5 bases). Germline V lookup: CDR1 MNHEY, CDR2 SVGEGT. The V end was cut by 4 bases, the J end by 4 bases, with 23 bases between. The CDR3 consists of 18 residues. The CDR3 nucleotides read TGTGCCAGCAGTTCAAACGTCCAAAACGTCCGGGGGAATCAGCCCCAGCATTTT. Translation: CASSSNVQNVRGNQPQHF.

This clone was picked up one time. The chain uses TRBV29-1 and TRBJ1-3; no firm D call. The CDR3 spans 11 residues. Germline CDR1 reads SQVTM; CDR2 reads ANQGSEA. Trimming left V 3 bases short and J 4 bases short, with 4 bases between. CDR3 protein: CSVDSGNTIYF. CDR3 nucleotide sequence: TGCAGCGTTGATAGCGGAAACACCATATATTTT.

V is TRBV19 and J is TRBJ1-5; perhaps TRBD1 as D (6 bases). With 3 bases removed from V and 4 bases from J, the gap between germline ends came to 13 bases. This CDR3 is 15 amino acids long. Germline CDR1 is LNHDA and CDR2 is SQIVND (reference sequence). The CDR3 DNA follows: TGTGCCAGTAGTATGGGGGGCAGGGCAAATCAGCCCCAGCATTTT. Translation gives CASSMGGRANQPQHF.

This chain connects TRBV19 to TRBJ1-2; 7 bases align to TRBD1. Trimming cost V 6 bases and J 4 bases; bases outside gene matches: 8. The CDR3 spans 14 residues. Germline CDR1 is LNHDA and CDR2 is SQIVND (reference sequence). Here the CDR3 DNA reads TGTGCCAGTAGGGACTACTCAGGGGGCTATGGCTACACCTTC. It specifies CASRDYSGGYGYTF.

This clone occurred once. V is TRBV4-2 and J is TRBJ1-1, with 9 nucleotides matching TRBD1. CDR1 and CDR2 (germline): LGHNA, YNFKEQ. V shed 0 bases and J 4 bases; nucleotides not matched to a gene: 6. The CDR3 sequence is 16 residues long. The CDR3 reads CASSQDLGTGSTEAFF. Written as DNA, the CDR3 is TGTGCCAGCAGCCAAGATCTGGGGACAGGGAGCACTGAAGCTTTCTTT.

CDR3 in DNA: TGTGCCAGCAGGCCTAGGGGGGGCGGTACGCAGTATTTT. Its translation: CASRPRGGGTQYF. The V gene is TRBV6-5, the J gene TRBJ2-3; D may be TRBD2 (7 bases). The length of the CDR3 is 13 residues. V was clipped by 6 bases and J by 8 bases, with 15 bases between them. Germline V CDR1 and CDR2: MNHEY, SVGAGI.

The genes are TRBV7-8 and TRBJ1-5; no firm D call. The germline CDR1 and CDR2 sequences are SGHVS and FQNEAQ. V was clipped by 0 bases and J by 0 bases, with 18 bases between them. The CDR3 runs 19 residues. DNA of the CDR3: TGTGCCAGCAGCTTAGCCCATGGGCCCATAGGAGGTAGCAATCAGCCCCAGCATTTT. The encoded protein is CASSLAHGPIGGSNQPQHF.

This clone was detected only a few times. The V and J genes are TRBV14 and TRBJ2-2; no clear D. This CDR3 has 14 amino acids. The V gene's germline CDR1 is SGHDN and CDR2 FVKESK. V gave up 3 bases and J gave up 1 base, with 6 bases separating them. The CDR3 DNA reads as TGTGCCAGCAGCCAGTACGGGAACACCGGGGAGCTGTTTTTT. Protein sequence: CASSQYGNTGELFF.

The gene calls are TRBV7-8 and TRBJ2-2, with D maybe TRBD1 (6 bases). Germline CDR1 and CDR2: SGHVS and FQNEAQ. V lost 1 base, J lost 4 bases, and 13 bases lay in between. The CDR3 length is 16 residues. CDR3 sequence (DNA): TGTGCCAGCAGCTTAGTGGGGGCGCGGGTCACCGGGGAGCTGTTTTTT. This encodes CASSLVGARVTGELFF.

The rearrangement links TRBV19 to TRBJ1-5; 7 bases map to TRBD1. V lost 5 bases and J lost 5; bases outside the gene matches: 6. Germline values: CDR1 LNHDA, CDR2 SQIVND (reference sequence). This CDR3 spans 14 amino acids. The CDR3, as DNA: TGTGCCAGTAGTTTAACAGGGGCCGATCAGCCCCAGCATTTT. This encodes CASSLTGADQPQHF.